The rows below give T cell receptor beta chains drawn from one sample of a study of cytomegalovirus exposure and HLA in healthy donors. Profiled with immunoSEQ multiplex PCR; TCRdb holds only in-frame clones, not every one. Of 150,000 or so clones listed, roughly 73% are singletons. The specimen was PBMCs. The receptors stem from a man aged 35 to 55 in good health and CMV-seronegative. The CDR3 runs from the conserved cysteine through the conserved F or W. D genes are given only for firm matches. Clone size is shown for a subset of rows, as once, few, many or a class of expanded clone.

J,D,length,size,V,DNA,CDR3
TRBJ1-4,TRBD1,15,.,TRBV5-1,TGCGCCAGCAGCTTGGGACAGGGCTCTAATGAAAAACTGTTTTTT,CASSLGQGSNEKLFF
TRBJ2-2,TRBD1,19,.,TRBV7-3,TGTGCCAGCAGCTTCTCGGACGATCCGGGACAGGGGAATGCCGGGGAGCTGTTTTTT,CASSFSDDPGQGNAGELFF
TRBJ2-2,.,15,.,TRBV4-3,TGCGCCAGCAGCCAGGAATTCCTAGCGAGCGGGGAGCTGTTTTTT,CASSQEFLASGELFF
TRBJ2-1,TRBD1,16,.,TRBV5-1,TGCGCCAGCAGCCTTTCGACAGGGGGGAACTACAATGAGCAGTTCTTC,CASSLSTGGNYNEQFF
TRBJ1-1,.,14,.,TRBV11-3,TGTGCCTCAGCGCCCCAGGCGGGGGTCACTGAAGCTTTCTTT,CASAPQAGVTEAFF
TRBJ1-5,.,13,.,TRBV15,TGTGCCACCGGGGCAGGGAAGAATCAGCCCCAGCATTTT,CATGAGKNQPQHF
TRBJ2-2,.,15,.,TRBV7-6,TGTGCCAGCAGCTTACAGGGGGGTAACACCGGGGAGCTGTTTTTT,CASSLQGGNTGELFF
TRBJ2-7,TRBD2,14,.,TRBV14,TGTGCCAGCAGCCGGGAGGGGAGAACCTACGAGCAGTACTTC,CASSREGRTYEQYF
TRBJ1-3,.,13,.,TRBV7-3,TGTGCCAGCAGTCCGAGCTCTGGAAACACCATATATTTT,CASSPSSGNTIYF
TRBJ1-2,.,16,.,TRBV4-3,TGCGCCAGCAGCCAAGATAGCAGGGTGGGGTTTTGGGGCTACACCTTC,CASSQDSRVGFWGYTF
TRBJ1-1,TRBD1,13,.,TRBV7-6,TGTGCCAGCAGCTTTCCAGGGGGAACTGAAGCTTTCTTT,CASSFPGGTEAFF
TRBJ2-3,.,13,.,TRBV12-5,TGTGCTAGTGGTTTCAGCGGCACAGATACGCAGTATTTT,CASGFSGTDTQYF
TRBJ2-3,TRBD1,14,few,TRBV9,TGTGCCAGCAGCCCTACAGGGGGCGCAGATACGCAGTATTTT,CASSPTGGADTQYF
TRBJ2-7,.,14,.,TRBV4-3,TGCGCCAGCAGCCAAGATGGTCGGGGGGCGGAGCAGTACTTC,CASSQDGRGAEQYF
TRBJ2-7,TRBD2,17,once,TRBV2,TGTGCCAGCAGTGAAGCTCCAGGGGTAGCGGGGACATACGAGCAGTACTTC,CASSEAPGVAGTYEQYF
TRBJ2-3,TRBD2,13,once,TRBV27,TGTGCCAGCAAATGGGAGGGGTTTGACACGCAGTATTTT,CASKWEGFDTQYF
TRBJ1-1,.,13,.,TRBV5-8,TGTGCCAGCAGCCGGAGGCTCGCGACTGAAGCTTTCTTT,CASSRRLATEAFF
TRBJ1-1,.,15,.,TRBV7-3,TGTGCCAGCAGCTTAATGGGGAGCGGTTACACTGAAGCTTTCTTT,CASSLMGSGYTEAFF
TRBJ1-2,.,12,.,TRBV15,TGTGCCACCAGCAGAGATTCCGCTAGATACACCTTC,CATSRDSARYTF
TRBJ1-2,.,12,.,TRBV5-4,TGTGCCAGCAGCCTCATTTCCGGGGGCTACACCTTC,CASSLISGGYTF
TRBJ2-2,.,17,.,TRBV7-9,TGTGCCAGCAGCTTATGGTGGGGGCCACCGAACACCGGGGAGCTGTTTTTT,CASSLWWGPPNTGELFF
TRBJ2-5,.,16,.,TRBV11-2,TGTGCCAGCAGCTTAATCCCGGGTAGATACCAAGAGACCCAGTACTTC,CASSLIPGRYQETQYF
TRBJ2-2,TRBD1,14,.,TRBV7-9,TGTGCCAGCAGCATACAGGGGGCGGCCGGGGAGCTGTTTTTT,CASSIQGAAGELFF
TRBJ1-2,TRBD1,16,.,TRBV27,TGTGCCAGCCACCTACTAGGGGGCGGGTCGAATGATGGCTACACCTTC,CASHLLGGGSNDGYTF
TRBJ1-2,.,14,.,TRBV5-1,TGCGCCAGCAGCTTGGAATCCACTAACTATGGCTACACCTTC,CASSLESTNYGYTF
TRBJ1-2,.,15,.,TRBV7-8,TGTGCCAGCAGCCGTTATGGGGCGGATGGCTATGGCTACACCTTC,CASSRYGADGYGYTF
TRBJ2-3,.,13,.,TRBV18,TGTGCCAGCTCACCGTCTTCCACAGATACGCAGTATTTT,CASSPSSTDTQYF
TRBJ2-7,TRBD1,15,.,TRBV15,TGTGCCACCAGCAGATCGGACAGGGGAAGATACGAGCAGTACTTC,CATSRSDRGRYEQYF
TRBJ2-6,.,22,.,TRBV9,TGTGCCAGCAGCGTAGCTCCGGGACAAAGATCGCTATCCGCCTCTGGGGCCAACGTCCTGACTTTC,CASSVAPGQRSLSASGANVLTF
TRBJ2-7,TRBD1,12,.,TRBV7-9,TGTGCCAGCAGCTCTACAGGGGTCGAGCAGTACTTC,CASSSTGVEQYF
TRBJ1-1,.,15,.,TRBV6-1,TGTGCCAGCAGTGACGGGCAGGGATCGGGCACTGAAGCTTTCTTT,CASSDGQGSGTEAFF
TRBJ2-2,TRBD1,13,.,TRBV5-4,TGTGCCAGCAGCTTCAGGGGGCTCGGGGAGCTGTTTTTT,CASSFRGLGELFF
TRBJ1-6,TRBD1,15,.,TRBV5-1,TGCGCCAGCAGTTCGGCACAGGGGGGAAATTCACCCCTCCACTTT,CASSSAQGGNSPLHF
TRBJ1-3,.,15,.,TRBV18,TGTGCCAGCTCACCAACAGGTCAACCTGGAAACACCATATATTTT,CASSPTGQPGNTIYF
TRBJ1-5,.,15,.,TRBV9,TGTGCCAGCAGCGTGGGGGCGCCCGCCAATCAGCCCCAGCATTTT,CASSVGAPANQPQHF